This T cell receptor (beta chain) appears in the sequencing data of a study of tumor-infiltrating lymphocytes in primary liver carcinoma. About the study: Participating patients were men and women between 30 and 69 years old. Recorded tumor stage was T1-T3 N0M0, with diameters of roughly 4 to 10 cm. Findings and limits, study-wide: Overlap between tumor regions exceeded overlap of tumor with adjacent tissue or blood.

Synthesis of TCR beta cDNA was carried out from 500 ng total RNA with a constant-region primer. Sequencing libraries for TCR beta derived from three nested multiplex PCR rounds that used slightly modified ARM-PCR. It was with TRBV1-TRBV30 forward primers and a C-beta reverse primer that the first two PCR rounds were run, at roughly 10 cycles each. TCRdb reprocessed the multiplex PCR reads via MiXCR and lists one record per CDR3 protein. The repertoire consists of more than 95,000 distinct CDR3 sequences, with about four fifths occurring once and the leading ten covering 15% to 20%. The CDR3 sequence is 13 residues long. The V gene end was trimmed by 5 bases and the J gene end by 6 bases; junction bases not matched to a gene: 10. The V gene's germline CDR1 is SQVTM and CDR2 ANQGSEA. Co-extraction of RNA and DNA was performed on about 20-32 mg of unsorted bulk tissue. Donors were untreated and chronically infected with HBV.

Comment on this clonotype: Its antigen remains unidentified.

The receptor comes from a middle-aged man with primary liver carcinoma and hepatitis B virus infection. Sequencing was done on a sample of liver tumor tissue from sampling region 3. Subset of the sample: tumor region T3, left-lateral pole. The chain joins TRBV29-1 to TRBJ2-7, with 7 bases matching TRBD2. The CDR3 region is CSVQSWGGPEQYF. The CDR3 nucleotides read TGCAGCGTTCAATCGTGGGGAGGGCCCGAGCAGTACTTC.